This T cell receptor (beta chain) originates from a study of blood T cell repertoires in COVID-19. Across the whole study: Spain, Italy and the United States supplied samples that represented acute and convalescent COVID-19.

Cohort 3 recovery required two negative PCRs, clearance, or symptom resolution. This table comes from immunoSEQ multiplex PCR, and its TCRdb copy is limited to in-frame clones, with some not included. In the table there are about 370,000 clones, 75% to 90% of which are singletons. CDR1 and CDR2 (germline): SGHDN, FVKESK. V lost 0 bases and J lost 1, with 10 bases in between. The CDR3 has 15 residues. The sequencing sample was made of PBMCs or T cells enriched from blood (not recorded which). V usage is TRBV14 and J usage is TRBJ2-7; D may be TRBD1 (7 bases). The receptor was isolated from a young man who had recovered from COVID-19. CDR3 DNA: TGTGCCAGCAGCCAAGACAGGGGGGAATCCTACGAGCAGTACTTC. It yields the protein CASSQDRGESYEQYF.